The 9 T cell receptor beta chains below were found in one sample sequenced in a study of blood T cell repertoires in COVID-19. This table comes from immunoSEQ multiplex PCR, and its TCRdb copy is limited to in-frame clones, with some not included. The table includes roughly 500,000 clones, 70% to 90% detected once. The sequencing sample was made of peripheral blood. The source is a human donor in a cohort sampled during active COVID-19.

This clone was counted only a few times. The CDR3 here is CASSLTFYNEQFF. In nucleotides, the CDR3 is TGTGCCAGCAGCTTAACTTTTTACAATGAGCAGTTCTTC. The chain joins TRBV7-9 to TRBJ2-1; D is undetermined. Trimming pared 2 bases from V and 4 bases from J, leaving 6 bases between. The CDR3 contains 13 residues. The germline V gene encodes CDR1 SEHNR and CDR2 FQNEAQ (reference sequence).

The chain has TRBV6-2 or TRBV6-3 and TRBJ2-1; 8 bases are shared with TRBD1. This CDR3 comprises 17 residues. V lost 2 bases and J lost 8; bases outside the gene matches: 14. Germline V gene lookup returns CDR1 MNHEY and CDR2 SVGEGT. CDR3 sequence (DNA): TGTGCCAGCAGTTACAGCCGGACAGGGAGGTTCCCGGATGAGCAGTTCTTC. The encoded protein is CASSYSRTGRFPDEQFF.

Turning to this clone: The same CDR3 arises from other DNA sequences in this sample as well. This CDR3 reads CASSSQGANTGELFF. DNA of the CDR3: TGCGCCAGCAGCTCCCAGGGGGCGAACACCGGGGAGCTGTTTTTT. The V gene is TRBV5-1, the J gene TRBJ2-2, with 7 bases that match TRBD1. The CDR3 has 15 amino acids. The junction had 2 bases not matched to a gene; V was cut back by 3 bases and J by 0 bases. Per germline, CDR1 SGHRS and CDR2 YFSETQ. Combining the CDR3 with reference TRBV5-1 and TRBJ2-2 gives the whole variable domain KAGVTQTPRYLIKTRGQQVTLSCSPISGHRSVSWYQQTPGQGLQFLFEYFSETQRNKGNFPGRFSGRQFSNSRSEMNVSTLELGDSALYLCASSSQGANTGELFFGEGSRLTVL.

The rearrangement links TRBV4-1 to TRBJ1-2; tentative D call: TRBD1 (6 bases). V lost 0 bases, J lost 5 bases, and 13 bases lay in between. Per the germline V gene, CDR1 is MGHRA and CDR2 is YSYEKL. The CDR3 spans 15 residues. The CDR3 reads CASSQDTGSGYGYTF. CDR3 sequence (DNA): TGCGCCAGCAGCCAAGATACAGGGTCGGGGTATGGCTACACCTTC.

This clone came up many times. The chain uses TRBV28 and TRBJ1-6, with 10 bases that match TRBD1. After removal of 6 bases from V and 6 bases from J, the junction contained 2 bases not matched to a gene. This CDR3 has 14 amino acids. CDR1 is MDHEN and CDR2 is SYDVKM in the germline V gene. In DNA, the CDR3 is TGTGCCAGCAGGGGGGACAGGGGTAATTCACCCCTCCACTTT. This sequence encodes CASRGDRGNSPLHF.

V and J are TRBV9 and TRBJ1-2; TRBD1 agrees at 8 bases. This CDR3 is 16 amino acids long. The germline V gene has CDR1 SGDLS and CDR2 YYNGEE. The junction had 8 bases not matched to a gene; V was cut back by 0 bases and J by 4 bases. CDR3 bases: TGTGCCAGCAGCGTAGGGTCTCCTGGGACAGGCTATGGCTACACCTTC. Its translation is CASSVGSPGTGYGYTF.

This chain links TRBV6-5 with TRBJ2-7, with TRBD2 matching 10 bases. This CDR3 spans 15 amino acids. The V segment lost 2 bases and the J segment 4 bases; nucleotides outside the gene matches: 5. The germline gives CDR1 MNHEY, CDR2 SVGAGI. CDR3: CASSYGSGGGYEQYF. In nucleotides, the CDR3 is TGTGCCAGCAGTTACGGGAGCGGGGGGGGTTACGAGCAGTACTTC.

This clone was picked up a small number of times. The chain links TRBV28 to TRBJ1-2; 7 positions match TRBD1. Germline lookup yields CDR1 MDHEN and CDR2 SYDVKM. Losses at the gene ends were 2 bases for V and 2 bases for J; bases not matched to a gene: 11. The CDR3 extends over 17 amino acids. The CDR3 coding sequence is TGTGCCAGCAGTTTAGTTACAGGGGTCGGGGAAAACTATGGCTACACCTTC. Translating it yields CASSLVTGVGENYGYTF.

The chain recombines TRBV29-1 with TRBJ1-3; perhaps TRBD1 as D (6 bases). Looked up from germline, CDR1 is SQVTM and CDR2 is ANQGSEA. The CDR3 spans 14 residues. Trimming removed 5 bases at V and 1 base at J, with 12 bases between. CDR3 region: CSVSGQISGNTIYF. In DNA, the CDR3 is TGCAGCGTTTCCGGACAGATTTCTGGAAACACCATATATTTT.